The subject of this entry is one TCR beta chain. No antigen is known for it. TCRdb's copy holds only in-frame clones and misses some; the assay was immunoSEQ multiplex PCR. The sample consists of under 1,900,000 clones, 98% of them appearing once. The data belong to a study of shared clonotypes between healthy human individuals. The study, taken as a whole, reports: Sampling included only blood; tissue repertoires likely differ.

This CDR3 contains 14 residues. Germline lookup yields CDR1 SGHDT and CDR2 YYEEEE. V lost 2 bases, J lost 7 bases, and 9 bases stayed unmatched. The chain is built from TRBV5-6 and TRBJ2-7, with 7 positions matching TRBD1. The receptor's source is a man aged 30-40 years in good health. Sequencing input: naive CD4+ T cells sorted from blood. As for subset: CD45RA+ positively selected. In DNA, the CDR3 is TGTGCCAGCAGCTTCGCAGGGGGTTCGCGTGAGCAGTACTTC. Amino acid sequence: CASSFAGGSREQYF.